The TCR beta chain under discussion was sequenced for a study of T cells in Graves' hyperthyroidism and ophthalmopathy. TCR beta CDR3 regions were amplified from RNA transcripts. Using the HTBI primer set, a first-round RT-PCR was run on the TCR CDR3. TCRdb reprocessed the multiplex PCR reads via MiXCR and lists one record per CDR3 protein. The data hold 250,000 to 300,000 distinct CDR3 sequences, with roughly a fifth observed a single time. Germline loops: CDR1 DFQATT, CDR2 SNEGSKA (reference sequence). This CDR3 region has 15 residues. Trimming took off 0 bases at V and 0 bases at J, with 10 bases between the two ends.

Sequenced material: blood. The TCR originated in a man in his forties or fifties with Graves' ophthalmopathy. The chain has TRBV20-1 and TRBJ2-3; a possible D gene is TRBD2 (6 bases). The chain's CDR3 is CSARDLGRSTDTQYF. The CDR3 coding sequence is TGCAGTGCTAGAGATCTGGGGAGGAGCACAGATACGCAGTATTTT.